Listed below are T cell receptor beta chains from one sample, sequenced in a study of vaccination and CD4 T cells after COVID-19. TCRdb re-called the PCR reads with MiXCR, one entry per CDR3 protein. Here the sample spans thousands of distinct CDR3 sequences, about 20% being singletons. Which antigens these TCRs recognize remains unknown. The sequenced sample was CD4+ T cells from blood, cultured in vitro. The receptors come from a human donor who had recovered from COVID-19. Both conserved end residues are part of each CDR3. Fields, in order: clone size, V gene, J gene, D gene, CDR3 DNA, CDR3 protein. The D gene is left open where the match is weak. Not all rows give a size; the values are once, few, many and, for expanded clones, a class.

clone size: .; V gene: TRBV11-2; J gene: TRBJ1-6; D gene: .; CDR3 DNA: TGTGCCAGCAGCTTAGATAAAGGGAATTCACCCCTCCACTTT; CDR3 protein: CASSLDKGNSPLHF
clone size: .; V gene: TRBV9; J gene: TRBJ2-1; D gene: TRBD1; CDR3 DNA: TGTGCCAGCAGCCCCCGGGACAGGGAGACGATTGAGCAGTTCTTC; CDR3 protein: CASSPRDRETIEQFF
clone size: medium-sized; V gene: TRBV20-1; J gene: TRBJ2-3; D gene: TRBD2; CDR3 DNA: TGCAGTGCTCTCGGGACTAGCGGGGTTACAGATACGCAGTATTTT; CDR3 protein: CSALGTSGVTDTQYF
clone size: .; V gene: TRBV20-1; J gene: TRBJ1-6; D gene: TRBD1; CDR3 DNA: TGCAGTGCTAGAGAAGGACAGGGCGTCAATTCACCCCTCCACTTT; CDR3 protein: CSAREGQGVNSPLHF
clone size: .; V gene: TRBV6-2/TRBV6-3; J gene: TRBJ2-5; D gene: TRBD2; CDR3 DNA: TGTGCCAGCAGGATCCCTAGCGGGGGGGAGAGGGAGACCCAGTACTTC; CDR3 protein: CASRIPSGGERETQYF
clone size: medium-sized; V gene: TRBV7-9; J gene: TRBJ2-5; D gene: .; CDR3 DNA: TGTGCCAGCAGCTTAGCGTCCGGGCAAGAGACCCAGTACTTC; CDR3 protein: CASSLASGQETQYF
clone size: .; V gene: TRBV23-1; J gene: TRBJ1-2; D gene: .; CDR3 DNA: TGCGCCAGCAGTCAATCGAAGGTAAGCTATGGCTACACCTTC; CDR3 protein: CASSQSKVSYGYTF
clone size: .; V gene: TRBV25-1; J gene: TRBJ2-7; D gene: TRBD1; CDR3 DNA: TGTGCCAGCAGTAAAGAGACAGGGGCCTACGAGCAGTACTTC; CDR3 protein: CASSKETGAYEQYF
clone size: few; V gene: TRBV2; J gene: TRBJ1-5; D gene: .; CDR3 DNA: TGTGCCAGCAGGGGGGGGGCTGGGAATCAGCCCCAGCATTTT; CDR3 protein: CASRGGAGNQPQHF
clone size: few; V gene: TRBV7-2; J gene: TRBJ2-7; D gene: .; CDR3 DNA: TGTGCCAGCAGCTTGAAAGGGACGAACCTCTACGAGCAGTACTTC; CDR3 protein: CASSLKGTNLYEQYF
clone size: few; V gene: TRBV2; J gene: TRBJ1-1; D gene: .; CDR3 DNA: TGTGCCAGCAGAGAGACAGCGAACACTGAAGCTTTCTTT; CDR3 protein: CASRETANTEAFF